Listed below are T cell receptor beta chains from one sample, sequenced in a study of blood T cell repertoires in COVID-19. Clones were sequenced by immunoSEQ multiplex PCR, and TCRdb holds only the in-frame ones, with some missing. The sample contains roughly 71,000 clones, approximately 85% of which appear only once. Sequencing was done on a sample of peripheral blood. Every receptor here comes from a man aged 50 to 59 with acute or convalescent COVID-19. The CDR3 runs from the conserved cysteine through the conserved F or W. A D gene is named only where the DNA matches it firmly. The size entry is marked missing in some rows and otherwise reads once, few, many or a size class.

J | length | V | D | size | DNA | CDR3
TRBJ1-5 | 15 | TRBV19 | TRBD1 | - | TGTGCCAGTAGTCGAGACAGGGATAGCAATCAGCCCCAGCATTTT | CASSRDRDSNQPQHF
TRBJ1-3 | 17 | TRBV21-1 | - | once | TGTGCCAGTGACAAGGACAGGCGAAAACGCTCTGGAAACACCATATATTTT | CASDKDRRKRSGNTIYF
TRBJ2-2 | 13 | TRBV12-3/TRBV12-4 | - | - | TGTGCCAGCAGTTTAGGGGAGTTCGGGGAGCTGTTTTTT | CASSLGEFGELFF
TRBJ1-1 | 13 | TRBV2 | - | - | TGTGCCAGCAGTGTTGGCCAGAACACTGAAGCTTTCTTT | CASSVGQNTEAFF
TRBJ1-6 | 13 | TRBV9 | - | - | TGTGCCAGCAGCGTAGACCGCGGGTCACCCCTCCACTTT | CASSVDRGSPLHF
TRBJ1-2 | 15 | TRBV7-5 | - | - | TGTGTCAGAAGGTCATGGGGACAGTCACTCCCACCCTACACCTTC | CVRRSWGQSLPPYTF
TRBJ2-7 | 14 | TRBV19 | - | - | TGTGCCAGCAAGGCGACAGGTGAATCTGACGAGCAGTACTTC | CASKATGESDEQYF
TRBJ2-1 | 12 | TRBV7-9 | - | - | TGTGCCAGCAGCGAGGGATCGGGCCGGCAGTTCTTC | CASSEGSGRQFF
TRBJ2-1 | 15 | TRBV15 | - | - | TGTGCCACCACCTCCGCGGGGGCTACCTACAATGAGCAGTTCTTC | CATTSAGATYNEQFF
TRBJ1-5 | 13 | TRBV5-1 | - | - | TGCGCCAGCAGCTTGGGAGTCGATCAGCCCCAGCATTTT | CASSLGVDQPQHF
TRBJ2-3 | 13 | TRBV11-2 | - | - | TGTGCCAGCAGCTTCCCAAGCACAGATACGCAGTATTTT | CASSFPSTDTQYF
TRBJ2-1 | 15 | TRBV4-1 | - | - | TGCGCCAGCAGCCCCATGGGGGGGGGCGAAAATGAGCAGTTCTTC | CASSPMGGGENEQFF